This is a list of T cell receptor beta chains from one sample in a study of blood T cells in healthy people across ages. TCRdb fed the 5' RACE reads into MiXCR, producing one record per CDR3 protein. The data show about 320,000 distinct CDR3 sequences, with around 29% seen just once and roughly 30% held by the top ten. The sample comprised blood. The receptors here all came from a woman aged 70 to 79 in good health. CDR3s include the opening cysteine and the closing phenylalanine or tryptophan. A D gene is named only where the DNA matches it firmly. A clone size is listed for some rows: how often the clone was seen (once, few, many), or a class if it is expanded.

j_gene | abundance | v_gene | d_gene | CDR3nt | CDR3aa
TRBJ2-7 | . | TRBV5-6 | . | TGTGCCAGCAGCTTGGCCCAAACCGGGAACGCCTACGAGCAGTACTTC | CASSLAQTGNAYEQYF
TRBJ1-2 | . | TRBV6-5 | . | TGTGCCAGCAGTGATAGGGGCGAACGGGGCTACACCTTC | CASSDRGERGYTF
TRBJ2-7 | . | TRBV11-2 | TRBD1 | TGTGCCAGCAGCCACCAGGGGGTCATACGCTACGAGCAGTACTTC | CASSHQGVIRYEQYF
TRBJ2-5 | . | TRBV20-1 | . | TGCAGTGCTAGAGTCCCCAGCGGACAAGAGACCCAGTACTTC | CSARVPSGQETQYF
TRBJ1-1 | few | TRBV27 | . | TGTGCCAGCAGTTTAATCAGGGGCGTGGAGACTGAAGCTTTCTTT | CASSLIRGVETEAFF
TRBJ1-5 | few | TRBV7-9 | . | TGTGCCATCGATGGAGGGGTCAATAGCAATCAGCCCCAGCATTTT | CAIDGGVNSNQPQHF
TRBJ1-6 | . | TRBV27 | TRBD1 | TGTGCCAGCAGTTTACGCTCCAGGGGGTTTTCACCCCTCCACTTT | CASSLRSRGFSPLHF
TRBJ2-5 | . | TRBV7-9 | TRBD1 | TGTGCCAGCAGACGACAGGGTGGCCAAGAGACCCAGTACTTC | CASRRQGGQETQYF
TRBJ1-6 | few | TRBV27 | . | TGTGCCAGCAGTTCCCTATCAGGGACTGGTTCACCCCTCCACTTT | CASSSLSGTGSPLHF
TRBJ2-1 | . | TRBV20-1 | TRBD2 | TGCAGTGCTAGTGGGATTAGCGGGAGAATGGCGGCCAATGAGCAGTTCTTC | CSASGISGRMAANEQFF
TRBJ1-5 | . | TRBV9 | . | TGTGCCAGCAGCGTAGATGTGCGGGTAGGTCAGCCCCAGCATTTT | CASSVDVRVGQPQHF
TRBJ2-1 | few | TRBV14 | . | TGTGCCAGCAGCCAAACCCAGGACTTCTCCTACAATGAGCAGTTCTTC | CASSQTQDFSYNEQFF
TRBJ2-2 | . | TRBV20-1 | . | TGCAGTGCTGCTTCGGGGACCCTCGACACCGGGGAGCTGTTTTTT | CSAASGTLDTGELFF
TRBJ1-5 | few | TRBV20-1 | . | TGCAGTGCTAGGGCAGTGGATCTTAATCAGCCCCAGCATTTT | CSARAVDLNQPQHF
TRBJ2-5 | few | TRBV24-1 | . | TGTGCCACCAGCCTTGGTGGGACGGGAGAGGAAGAGACCCAGTACTTC | CATSLGGTGEEETQYF
TRBJ1-2 | few | TRBV5-8 | TRBD1 | TGTGCCAGCAGCACCGATGACAGGGGAAGCTATGGCTACACCTTC | CASSTDDRGSYGYTF
TRBJ2-7 | . | TRBV5-1 | . | TGCGCCAGCAGCTTGGCCTCCGGGACGTTAGCCTACGAGCAGTACTTC | CASSLASGTLAYEQYF
TRBJ1-2 | few | TRBV2 | . | TGTGCCAGCAGTGAATTCGCGTCCCTCGGGACCCGAACCAACTATGGCTACACCTTC | CASSEFASLGTRTNYGYTF
TRBJ2-7 | . | TRBV12-3/TRBV12-4 | . | TGTGCCAGCAGCCCCACGACGTTTTCCTACGAGCAGTACTTC | CASSPTTFSYEQYF
TRBJ1-4 | few | TRBV7-6 | . | TGTGCCAGCAGCTCATTAATTGGAGAAAATGAAAAACTGTTTTTT | CASSSLIGENEKLFF
TRBJ1-6 | . | TRBV27 | . | TGTGCCAGCCGTTGGACCGTTAATTCACCCCTCCACTTT | CASRWTVNSPLHF
TRBJ2-1 | few | TRBV20-1 | . | TGCAGTGCTGGCCGATCTAGCGTGGGTTACAATGAGCAGTTCTTC | CSAGRSSVGYNEQFF
TRBJ2-1 | . | TRBV29-1 | TRBD1 | TGCAGCGTTGAGGGACAGGGGGTACGGGATGAGCAGTTCTTC | CSVEGQGVRDEQFF
TRBJ1-2 | . | TRBV6-6 | . | TGTGCCAGCAGTTCAAATAACTATGGCTACACCTTC | CASSSNNYGYTF
TRBJ2-2 | . | TRBV27 | . | TGTGCCAGCAGGAACCGGGCCCTCGGCACCGGGGAGCTGTGTTTT | CASRNRALGTGELCF
TRBJ1-2 | . | TRBV12-3/TRBV12-4 | TRBD1 | TGTGCCAGCAGCACCGGGACAGGGGGCTGGGGCTACACCTTC | CASSTGTGGWGYTF
TRBJ1-2 | once | TRBV6-1 | . | TGTGCCAGCAAGGGCTCTGTGGCTAACTATGGCTACACCTTC | CASKGSVANYGYTF
TRBJ2-1 | . | TRBV6-1 | . | TGTGCCACCGTAGCGAGCTCCTACAATGAGCAGTTCTTC | CATVASSYNEQFF
TRBJ1-2 | few | TRBV25-1 | . | TGTGCCAGCAGTCGTGGAGCAAACTATGGCTACACCTTC | CASSRGANYGYTF
TRBJ2-7 | . | TRBV20-1 | TRBD2 | TGCAGTGCAAACGGCGGGAGAGGCTCTATCTACGAGCAGTACTTC | CSANGGRGSIYEQYF
TRBJ2-5 | . | TRBV5-4 | . | TGTGCCAGCAGCTTGGTTGGGGAGCGGCGGAGGGAGACCCAGTACTTC | CASSLVGERRRETQYF
TRBJ2-2 | . | TRBV28 | TRBD2 | TGTGCCAGCAGTTTCGGGCGGGGGGTCGGGGAGCTGTTTTTT | CASSFGRGVGELFF
TRBJ2-1 | few | TRBV20-1 | . | TGCAGTGCTAGAAAGAGGGCAGAGAGATACAATGAGCAGTTCTTC | CSARKRAERYNEQFF
TRBJ1-2 | . | TRBV5-1 | . | TGCGCCAGCAGCTCTACGGGGGCAGATTACACCTTC | CASSSTGADYTF
TRBJ1-1 | . | TRBV15 | . | TGTGCCACCAGCAGAGGAGGAAACATAAAAGCTTTCTTT | CATSRGGNIKAFF
TRBJ2-7 | few | TRBV11-1 | TRBD2 | TGTGCCAGCAGCTTAGTATCTGGACTAGCGGGAGATGGTGAGCAGTACTTC | CASSLVSGLAGDGEQYF
TRBJ1-2 | . | TRBV6-1 | TRBD1 | TGTGCCAGCAGTGACCCACAGGGGGTCGGGAACTATGGCTACACCTTC | CASSDPQGVGNYGYTF
TRBJ2-1 | . | TRBV20-1 | TRBD2 | TGCAGTGCTAGACTAGCGGGAGGGCACAATGAGCAGTTCTTC | CSARLAGGHNEQFF
TRBJ1-2 | few | TRBV5-1 | . | TGCGCCAGCAGCTTGAGAACAGGGAATGGCTACACCTTC | CASSLRTGNGYTF
TRBJ2-5 | . | TRBV28 | TRBD2 | TGTGCCAGCAGAAATAGCGGGAGGGCTCGAGAGACCCAGTACTTC | CASRNSGRARETQYF
TRBJ2-5 | once | TRBV7-2 | TRBD1 | TGTGCCAGCAGCTCCCCCCACAGGGGCCAAGAGACCCAGTACTTC | CASSSPHRGQETQYF
TRBJ1-5 | . | TRBV9 | . | TGTGCCAGCAGCGTAGTTCCAGATCAGCCCCAGCATTTT | CASSVVPDQPQHF
TRBJ1-1 | . | TRBV27 | . | TGTGCCAGCGGGACTGTGAACACTGAAGCTTTCTTT | CASGTVNTEAFF